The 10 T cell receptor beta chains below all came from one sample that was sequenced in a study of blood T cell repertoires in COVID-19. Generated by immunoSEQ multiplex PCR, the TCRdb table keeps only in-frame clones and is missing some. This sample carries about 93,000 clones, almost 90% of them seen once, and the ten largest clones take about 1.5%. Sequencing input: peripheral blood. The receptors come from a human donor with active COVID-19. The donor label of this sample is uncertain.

CDR3 sequence reads: CASSPDRVRTDIQYF. The CDR3 DNA reads TGTGCCAGCAGCCCGGACAGGGTAAGGACCGACATTCAGTACTTC. The chain is built from TRBV3-1 (or the pseudogene TRBV3-2) and TRBJ2-4, with 8 bases identical to TRBD1. Germline trimming cut 4 bases from V and 8 bases from J; bases unmatched to any gene: 10. The CDR3 contains 15 residues. The V gene's germline CDR1 is LGHDT and CDR2 YNNKEL (reference sequence).

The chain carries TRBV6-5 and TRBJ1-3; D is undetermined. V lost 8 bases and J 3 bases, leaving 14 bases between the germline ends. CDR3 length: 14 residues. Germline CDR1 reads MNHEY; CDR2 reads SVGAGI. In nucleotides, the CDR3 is TGTGCCAGCGGTACGGTCCACCTTGGAAACACCATATATTTT. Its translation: CASGTVHLGNTIYF.

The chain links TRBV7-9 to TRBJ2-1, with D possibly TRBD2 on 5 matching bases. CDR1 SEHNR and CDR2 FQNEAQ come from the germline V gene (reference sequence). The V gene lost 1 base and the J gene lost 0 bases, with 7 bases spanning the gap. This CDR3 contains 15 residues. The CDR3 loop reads CASSLVGSSYNEQFF. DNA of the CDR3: TGTGCCAGCAGCTTAGTGGGGAGCTCCTACAATGAGCAGTTCTTC.

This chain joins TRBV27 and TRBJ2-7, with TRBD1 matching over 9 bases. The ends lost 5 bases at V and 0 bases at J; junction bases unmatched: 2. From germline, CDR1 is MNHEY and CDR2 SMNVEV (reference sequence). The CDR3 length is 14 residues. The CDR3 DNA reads TGTGCCAGCAGTCCGACAGGGGGCTCCTACGAGCAGTACTTC. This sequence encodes CASSPTGGSYEQYF.

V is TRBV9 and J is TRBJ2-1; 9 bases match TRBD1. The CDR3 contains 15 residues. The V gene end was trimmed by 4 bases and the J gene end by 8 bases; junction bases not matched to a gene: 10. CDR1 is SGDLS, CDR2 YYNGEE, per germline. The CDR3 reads CASSSRDRVKYEQFF. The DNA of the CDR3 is TGTGCCAGCAGCTCGAGGGACAGGGTCAAATATGAGCAGTTCTTC.

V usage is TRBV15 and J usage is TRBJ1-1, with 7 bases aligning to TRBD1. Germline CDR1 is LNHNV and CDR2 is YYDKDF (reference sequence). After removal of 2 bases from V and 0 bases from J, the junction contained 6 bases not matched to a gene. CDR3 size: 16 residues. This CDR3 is CATSRRDSPLNTEAFF. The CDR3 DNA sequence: TGTGCCACCAGCAGAAGGGACAGTCCTTTGAACACTGAAGCTTTCTTT.

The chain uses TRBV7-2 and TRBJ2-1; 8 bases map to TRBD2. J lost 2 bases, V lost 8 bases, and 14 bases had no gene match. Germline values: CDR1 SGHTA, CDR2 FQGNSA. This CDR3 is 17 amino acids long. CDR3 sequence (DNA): TGTGCCAGCGTCAGTTTTGGCGGGGGGCGCACCTACAATGAGCAGTTCTTC. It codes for CASVSFGGGRTYNEQFF.

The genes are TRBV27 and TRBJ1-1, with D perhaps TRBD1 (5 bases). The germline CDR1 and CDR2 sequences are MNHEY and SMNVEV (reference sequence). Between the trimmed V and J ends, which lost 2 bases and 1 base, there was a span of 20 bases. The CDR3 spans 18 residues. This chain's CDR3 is CASSLLRVGRARNTEAFF. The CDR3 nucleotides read TGTGCCAGCAGTTTACTACGGGTGGGCAGGGCTCGGAACACTGAAGCTTTCTTT.

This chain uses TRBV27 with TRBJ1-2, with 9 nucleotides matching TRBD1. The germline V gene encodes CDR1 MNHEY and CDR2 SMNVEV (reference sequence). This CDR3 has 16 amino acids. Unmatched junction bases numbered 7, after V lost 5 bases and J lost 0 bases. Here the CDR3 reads CASSPKGQGTNYGYTF. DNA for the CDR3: TGTGCCAGCAGTCCCAAGGGACAGGGAACTAACTATGGCTACACCTTC.

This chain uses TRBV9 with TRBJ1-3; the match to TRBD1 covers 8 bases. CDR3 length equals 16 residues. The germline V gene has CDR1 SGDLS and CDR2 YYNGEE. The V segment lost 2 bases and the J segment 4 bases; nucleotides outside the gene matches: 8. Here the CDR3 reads CASSVGQVESGNTIYF. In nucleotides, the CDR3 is TGTGCCAGCAGCGTGGGACAGGTCGAATCCGGAAACACCATATATTTT. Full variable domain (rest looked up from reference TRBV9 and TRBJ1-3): DSGVTQTPKHLITATGQRVTLRCSPRSGDLSVYWYQQSLDQGLQFLIQYYNGEERAKGNILERFSAQQFPDLHSELNLSSLELGDSALYFCASSVGQVESGNTIYFGEGSWLTVV.